The 27 T cell receptor beta chains below were found in one sample sequenced in a study of cytomegalovirus exposure and HLA in healthy donors. The PCR was carried out with 60 Vbeta primers and 13 Jbeta primers. This table comes from immunoSEQ multiplex PCR, and its TCRdb copy is limited to in-frame clones, with some not included. Found here are nearly 300,000 clones, 70% to 90% of them singletons; the top ten hold almost 4%. Sequences were obtained from PBMCs. The receptors derive from a man between 35 and 55 years old in good health and CMV-seropositive.

The CDR3 is CASSPELASLGNEQFF. The DNA of the CDR3 is TGTGCCAGCTCACCAGAATTGGCTAGTCTCGGAAATGAGCAGTTCTTC. This sequence joins TRBV18 and TRBJ2-1, with unresolved D. The CDR3 loop spans 16 amino acids. Germline assignment: CDR1 KGHSH and CDR2 LQKENI. V was pared by 2 bases and J by 7 bases, with 18 bases between.

A remark on this clone: Other nucleotide sequences from this sample produce the same CDR3. This rearrangement joins TRBV27 to TRBJ2-7, with TRBD2 matching over 7 bases. Trimming removed 3 bases from V and 7 bases from J; junction bases left unmatched: 3. The CDR3 has 12 residues. Germline CDR1 is MNHEY and CDR2 is SMNVEV (reference sequence). This chain's CDR3 is CASSLAGGEQYF. The DNA for the CDR3 is TGTGCCAGCAGTTTGGCCGGGGGGGAGCAGTACTTC.

On this clone itself: This is likely a read error, given that the CDR3 carries no conserved phenylalanine or tryptophan at its end. V gene TRBV7-9 combines with J gene TRBJ1-5, with 11 bases aligning to TRBD1. This CDR3 comprises 15 residues. Germline assignment: CDR1 SEHNR and CDR2 FQNEAQ (reference sequence). J lost 7 bases, V lost 4 bases, and 6 bases had no gene match. CDR3 coding DNA: TGTGCCAGCAGCTGGACAGGGGGCAGTGGGCAGCCCCAGCATCTT. Its translation is CASSWTGGSGQPQHL.

The chain joins TRBV7-3 to TRBJ2-2; possible D gene TRBD2, 6 bases. Looked up from germline, CDR1 is SGHTA and CDR2 is FQGTGA. This CDR3 contains 13 residues. V was cut by 3 bases and J by 6 bases, with 8 bases left in between. Here the CDR3 reads CASSFPGAGELFF. In DNA, the CDR3 is TGTGCCAGCAGCTTCCCGGGGGCCGGGGAGCTGTTTTTT. The full variable domain, in which reference TRBV7-3 and TRBJ2-2 provide the parts outside the CDR3, is GAGVSQTPSNKVTEKGKYVELRCDPISGHTALYWYRQSLGQGPEFLIYFQGTGAADDSGLPNDRFFAVRPEGSVSTLKIQRTERGDSAVYLCASSFPGAGELFFGEGSRLTVL.

For this clone: The junction departs from germline at one end; a sequencing error may be responsible. The rearrangement joins TRBV9 to TRBJ2-7; 11 nucleotides match TRBD2. The CDR3 sequence is 12 residues long. Germline V lookup: CDR1 SGDLS, CDR2 YYNGEE. Here the CDR3 DNA reads TGTGCCAGTAGCGGGAGGGAAGGGGAGCAGTACTTC. Its translation: CASSGREGEQYF. The full variable domain, rest sourced from reference TRBV9 and TRBJ2-7, is DSGVTQTPKHLITATGQRVTLRCSPRSGDLSVYWYQQSLDQGLQFLIQYYNGEERAKGNILERFSAQQFPDLHSELNLSSLELGDSALYFCASSGREGEQYFGPGTRLTVT.

The V call is TRBV5-6, the J call TRBJ1-2, with TRBD1 matching over 9 bases. Germline values: CDR1 SGHDT, CDR2 YYEEEE. This CDR3 comprises 14 residues. The junction had 6 bases not matched to a gene; V was cut back by 5 bases and J by 4 bases. The CDR3 coding sequence is TGTGCCAGCAGTGGGACAGGGCTGGGCTATGGCTACACCTTC. Amino acids: CASSGTGLGYGYTF.

V and J are TRBV18 and TRBJ1-5, with 9 nucleotides matching TRBD1. Losses at the gene ends were 2 bases for V and 4 bases for J; bases not matched to a gene: 9. The CDR3 length is 17 residues. CDR1 and CDR2 from the germline V gene are KGHSH and LQKENI. CDR3 bases: TGTGCCAGCTCACCATACGGCCCCGGGACAGGGAATCAGCCCCAGCATTTT. This sequence encodes CASSPYGPGTGNQPQHF.

The rearrangement joins TRBV15 to TRBJ2-3, with TRBD1 matching 7 bases. Per the germline V gene, CDR1 is LNHNV and CDR2 is YYDKDF (reference sequence). This CDR3 is built from 16 residues. V shed 0 bases, J shed 5 bases, and the junction held 8 bases outside the gene matches. The CDR3 sequence: CATSRDRAGGVDTQYF. DNA for the CDR3: TGTGCCACCAGCAGAGATCGCGCAGGGGGTGTAGATACGCAGTATTTT.

CDR3 bases: TGTGCCAGCAGCTTAAGCCTATATCCCAATGAGCAGTTCTTC. This sequence encodes CASSLSLYPNEQFF. This chain uses TRBV7-3 with TRBJ2-1, with D unclear. CDR1 is SGHTA and CDR2 is FQGTGA in the germline V gene. CDR3 length: 14 residues. V gave up 1 base and J gave up 6 bases, with 10 bases separating them.

This chain links TRBV2 with TRBJ1-5; D is possibly TRBD1 (6 bases). The CDR3 loop spans 14 amino acids. Germline-derived CDR1 and CDR2 are SNHLY and FYNNEI. V lost 5 bases, J lost 3 bases, and 11 bases lay in between. CDR3 in amino acids: CASSSQGVNQPQHF. CDR3 nucleotides: TGTGCCAGCAGTTCACAGGGAGTCAATCAGCCCCAGCATTTT.

This rearrangement joins TRBV9 to TRBJ1-2; no firm D call. The CDR3 loop spans 12 amino acids. V lost 1 base, J lost 7 bases, and 8 bases lay in between. Germline assignment: CDR1 SGDLS and CDR2 YYNGEE. The CDR3 loop reads CASSVLRGGYTF. CDR3 sequence (DNA): TGTGCCAGCAGCGTACTGCGAGGTGGCTACACCTTC.

This clone was detected once. This chain links TRBV9 with TRBJ2-1; the match to TRBD1 covers 10 bases. Germline values: CDR1 SGDLS, CDR2 YYNGEE. This CDR3 is 18 amino acids long. The J segment lost 4 bases and the V segment lost 0 bases, leaving 10 bases of the junction unmatched. CDR3 bases: TGTGCCAGCAGCGTAGTGGCATTGGGGACAGGGGAGTACAATGAGCAGTTCTTC. Translation: CASSVVALGTGEYNEQFF.

V and J are TRBV25-1 and TRBJ2-5, with TRBD2 as a possible D gene (6 bases). Trimming removed 1 base at V and 5 bases at J, with 11 bases between. The length of the CDR3 is 14 residues. Germline values: CDR1 MGHDK, CDR2 SYGVNS. The chain's CDR3 is CASSESSGWETQYF. The CDR3 DNA reads TGTGCCAGCAGTGAATCGAGCGGGTGGGAGACCCAGTACTTC.

This clone has a handful of counts. The gene calls are TRBV13 and TRBJ2-5; TRBD2 agrees at 7 bases. CDR1 and CDR2 from the germline V gene are PRHDT and FYEKMQ (reference sequence). This CDR3 is 14 amino acids long. The trim removed 1 base at V and 4 bases at J, leaving 3 bases unmatched. CDR3 nucleotides: TGTGCCAGCAGCTTAGTTGCGGGAGTAGAGACCCAGTACTTC. Translating it yields CASSLVAGVETQYF.

There are a few counts of this clone. The chain combines TRBV5-6 with TRBJ1-1; D perhaps matches TRBD1 (6 bases). CDR3 length equals 13 residues. Trimming took off 0 bases at V and 6 bases at J, with 9 bases between the two ends. Germline V gives CDR1 SGHDT, CDR2 YYEEEE. The CDR3 loop is CASSLVDRPEAFF. CDR3 nucleotide sequence: TGTGCCAGCAGCTTGGTGGACAGACCTGAAGCTTTCTTT.

The CDR3 nucleotides are TGTGCCAGCAGCCTACCAACCGGGTCCACAGATACGCAGTATTTT. It encodes CASSLPTGSTDTQYF. This chain connects TRBV5-5 to TRBJ2-3, with D unclear. The germline V and J ends were trimmed by 4 bases and 2 bases, with 14 bases remaining between them. The CDR3 loop spans 15 amino acids. CDR1 is SGHKS and CDR2 is YYEKEE in the germline V gene (reference sequence).

V gene TRBV19 combines with J gene TRBJ1-1, with a possible D match to TRBD1 (5 bases). Germline lookup yields CDR1 LNHDA and CDR2 SQIVND (reference sequence). This CDR3 spans 14 amino acids. The ends were cut back, 3 bases at V and 3 bases at J, with 11 bases in the middle. In DNA, the CDR3 is TGTGCCAGTAGTATTCGAGGCAGGGACACTGAAGCTTTCTTT. This translates into CASSIRGRDTEAFF.

This chain links TRBV18 with TRBJ1-2, with D possibly TRBD1 on 5 matching bases. Germline CDR1 is KGHSH and CDR2 is LQKENI. This CDR3 comprises 13 residues. Trimming stripped 3 bases from V and 8 bases from J, with 13 bases between. The CDR3 is CASSPAGGSGYTF. Here the CDR3 DNA reads TGTGCCAGCTCACCGGCGGGGGGAAGCGGCTACACCTTC.

V usage is TRBV29-1 and J usage is TRBJ2-7; 7 bases align to TRBD1. Germline values: CDR1 SQVTM, CDR2 ANQGSEA. V trimming: 7 bases; J trimming: 6 bases; junction bases outside the gene matches: 9. The CDR3 extends over 12 amino acids. The CDR3, as DNA: TGCAGCGCCCGGACAGGATTTTCCGAGCAGTACTTC. Protein sequence: CSARTGFSEQYF.

J is TRBJ1-1 and V is TRBV19; a weak D match, TRBD1 (5 bases). CDR1 and CDR2 from the germline V gene are LNHDA and SQIVND (reference sequence). The CDR3 extends over 15 amino acids. V lost 2 bases to trimming and J lost 1 base, with 11 bases between them. DNA of the CDR3: TGTGCCAGTAGTATATTTGGGCAGGGGAACACTGAAGCTTTCTTT. Its translation is CASSIFGQGNTEAFF.

Regarding this clone: The junction departs from the called germline gene at one end, perhaps through a read error. The chain combines TRBV7-7 with TRBJ2-3, with 8 bases lining up with TRBD2. Germline V CDR1 and CDR2: SSHAT, FNYEAQ (reference sequence). This CDR3 is 15 amino acids long. This CDR3 reads CASSLAGLGTDTQYF. In DNA, the CDR3 is TGTGCTAGCAGCTTAGCGGGACTCGGCACAGATACGCAGTATTTT. The full variable domain, rest sourced from reference TRBV7-7 and TRBJ2-3, is GAGVSQSPRYKVTKRGQDVTLRCDPISSHATLYWYQQALGQGPEFLTYFNYEAQPDKSGLPSDRFSAERPEGSISTLTIQRTEQRDSAMYRCASSLAGLGTDTQYFGPGTRLTVL.

V and J are TRBV4-2 and TRBJ2-1, with TRBD2 matching 13 bases. The CDR3 runs to 20 residues. Germline V gene data show CDR1 as LGHNA and CDR2 as YNFKEQ. Trimming at V came to 0 bases and at J to 0 bases, leaving 8 bases not matched to a gene. The CDR3 sequence: CASSQDPGLAGPSSYNEQFF. CDR3 coding DNA: TGTGCCAGCAGCCAAGATCCGGGACTAGCGGGGCCCAGCTCCTACAATGAGCAGTTCTTC.

V and J are TRBV4-1 and TRBJ1-2, with D unresolved. This CDR3 region has 15 residues. V lost 0 bases to trimming and J lost 12 bases, with 20 bases between them. The germline V gene encodes CDR1 MGHRA and CDR2 YSYEKL. The CDR3 DNA sequence: TGCGCCAGCAGCCAAGATGGATGGGGAGGTGGAAGAAACACCTTC. Translation: CASSQDGWGGGRNTF.

The V and J genes are TRBV4-1 and TRBJ1-4, with D unclear. CDR3 length equals 16 residues. From germline, CDR1 is MGHRA and CDR2 YSYEKL. The V gene lost 7 bases and the J gene lost 0 bases, with 15 bases spanning the gap. The CDR3 spells CASTTGSGATNEKLFF. The CDR3 DNA follows: TGCGCCAGCACGACCGGGTCGGGTGCAACTAATGAAAAACTGTTTTTT.

This clone occurred a few times. The V gene is TRBV4-1, the J gene TRBJ2-6, with 8 bases aligning to TRBD1. Germline CDR1 MGHRA, CDR2 YSYEKL. The trim removed 1 base at V and 4 bases at J, leaving 12 bases unmatched. The CDR3 runs 19 residues. The DNA for the CDR3 is TGCGCCAGCAGCCAAGGCCGGGGGCAGGGGGCTTTAGGGGCCAACGTCCTGACTTTC. As protein: CASSQGRGQGALGANVLTF.

Here the CDR3 reads CASSGFGVTGELFF. CDR3 in DNA: TGTGCCAGCAGCGGTTTCGGGGTGACCGGGGAGCTGTTTTTT. The gene calls are TRBV5-6 and TRBJ2-2; perhaps TRBD2 as D (5 bases). V was pared by 4 bases and J by 5 bases, with 12 bases between. CDR1 and CDR2 (germline): SGHDT, YYEEEE. The CDR3 has 14 amino acids. The variable domain in full, completed from reference TRBV5-6 and TRBJ2-2, reads DAGVTQSPTHLIKTRGQQVTLRCSPKSGHDTVSWYQQALGQGPQFIFQYYEEEERQRGNFPDRFSGHQFPNYSSELNVNALLLGDSALYLCASSGFGVTGELFFGEGSRLTVL.

The V call is TRBV14, the J call TRBJ2-7; the D gene is possibly TRBD1 (5 bases). The CDR3 has 13 amino acids. V was pared by 2 bases and J by 5 bases, with 10 bases between. Per germline, CDR1 SGHDN and CDR2 FVKESK. CDR3 residues: CASSQQGINEQYF. The CDR3 coding sequence is TGTGCCAGCAGCCAACAGGGTATCAACGAGCAGTACTTC.